This T cell receptor beta chain was captured in a study of regulatory T cells in long-lasting Graves disease. Study-wide results and limits: Clonotypes that were public and shared totalled 2,500 to 3,000 in persistent patients versus approximately 970 in new patients. Persistent disease favored TRBV28, TRBJ1-2 and TRBJ2-5.

Worth noting for this clonotype: The antigen is unknown.

As for time point: newly diagnosed GD, antithyroid drugs for less than 3 months. Isolated PBMC RNA provided the starting material for the TCR library. Arm-PCR of CDR3 regions and iRepertoire HTBI primers were the basis on which TCR beta libraries were built. Each CDR3 protein is one row after TCRdb ran MiXCR on the multiplex PCR reads. The sample has about 460,000 distinct CDR3 sequences, approximately 15% seen once. V shed 5 bases and J shed 2 bases, with 15 bases lying between them. Germline V gene sequence: CDR1 SEHNR, CDR2 FQNEAQ (reference sequence). CDR3 length equals 15 residues. This sample was also put to use in a study of T cells in Graves' hyperthyroidism and ophthalmopathy. That paper states: HTBI primers drove first-round RT-PCR of the TCR CDR3.

J is TRBJ1-2 and V is TRBV7-9; D unresolved. This TCR was recovered from a woman aged 45-60 years with Graves disease. The starting material was peripheral blood mononuclear cells (PBMCs), obtained at new diagnosis, from a patient treated with antithyroid drugs. The CDR3 nucleotides are TGTGCCAGCAGCCCACCGCCAGATGGGAACTATGGCTACACCTTC. As protein: CASSPPPDGNYGYTF.